This T cell receptor beta chain derives from a study of radiation and T cells in renal cell carcinoma. This clone has only a few counts. Other DNA sequences of this sample code for an identical CDR3. Germline values: CDR1 MNHEY, CDR2 SMNVEV (reference sequence). The V gene lost 3 bases and the J gene lost 3 bases, with 8 bases spanning the gap. The CDR3 spans 13 residues. Time point specified: baseline pretreatment blood. The treatment here: 15 Gy SBRT to primary tumor, nephrectomy 4 weeks later. Method: immunoSEQ multiplex PCR; TCRdb's copy keeps in-frame clones and lacks some. The table has 50,000 to 75,000 clones, 65% to 85% seen once.

The gene calls are TRBV27 and TRBJ1-1; tentative D call: TRBD1 (5 bases). Sequenced here: blood, sampled from a patient whose treatment included radiotherapy and nephrectomy. The receptor comes from a man aged 55 to 70 with renal cell carcinoma. The CDR3 spells CASSFGGDTEAFF. The CDR3 DNA is TGTGCCAGCAGTTTCGGAGGGGACACTGAAGCTTTCTTT.